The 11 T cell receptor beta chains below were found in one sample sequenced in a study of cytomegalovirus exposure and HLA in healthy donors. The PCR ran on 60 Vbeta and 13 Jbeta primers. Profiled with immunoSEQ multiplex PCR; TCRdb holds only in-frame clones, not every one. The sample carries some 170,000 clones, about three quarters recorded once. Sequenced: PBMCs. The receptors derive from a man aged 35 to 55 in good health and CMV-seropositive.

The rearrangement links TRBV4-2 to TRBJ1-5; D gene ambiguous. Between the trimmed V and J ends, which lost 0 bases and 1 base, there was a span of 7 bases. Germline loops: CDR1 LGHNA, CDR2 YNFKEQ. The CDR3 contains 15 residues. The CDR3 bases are TGTGCCAGCAGCCAAGATGCGGCCAGCAATCAGCCCCAGCATTTT. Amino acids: CASSQDAASNQPQHF.

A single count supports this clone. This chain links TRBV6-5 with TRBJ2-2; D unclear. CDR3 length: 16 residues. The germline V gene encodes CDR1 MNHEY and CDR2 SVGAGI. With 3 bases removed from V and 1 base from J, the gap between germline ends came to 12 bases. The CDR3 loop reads CASSYWPPMNTGELFF. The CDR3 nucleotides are TGTGCCAGCAGTTATTGGCCTCCGATGAACACCGGGGAGCTGTTTTTT.

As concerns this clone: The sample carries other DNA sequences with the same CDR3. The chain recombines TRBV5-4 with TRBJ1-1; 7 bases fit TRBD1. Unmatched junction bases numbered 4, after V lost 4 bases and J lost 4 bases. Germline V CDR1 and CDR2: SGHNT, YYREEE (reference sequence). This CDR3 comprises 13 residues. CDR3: CASSPYRGTEAFF. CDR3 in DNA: TGTGCCAGCAGCCCCTACAGGGGCACTGAAGCTTTCTTT.

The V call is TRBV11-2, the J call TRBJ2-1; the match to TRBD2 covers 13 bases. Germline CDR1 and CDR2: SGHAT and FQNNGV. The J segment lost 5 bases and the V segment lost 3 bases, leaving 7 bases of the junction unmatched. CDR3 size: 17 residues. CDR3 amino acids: CASSFWPGTSGDNEQFF. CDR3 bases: TGTGCCAGCAGCTTTTGGCCCGGGACTAGCGGGGACAATGAGCAGTTCTTC.

Here the CDR3 reads CASSSGIQPQHF. The CDR3 nucleotides are TGTGCCAGCAGCTCAGGGATTCAGCCCCAGCATTTT. The V and J genes are TRBV6-5 and TRBJ1-5, with a tentative D call TRBD1 (5 bases). Germline V gene sequence: CDR1 MNHEY, CDR2 SVGAGI. V lost 6 bases to trimming and J lost 6 bases, with 9 bases between them. The length of the CDR3 is 12 residues.

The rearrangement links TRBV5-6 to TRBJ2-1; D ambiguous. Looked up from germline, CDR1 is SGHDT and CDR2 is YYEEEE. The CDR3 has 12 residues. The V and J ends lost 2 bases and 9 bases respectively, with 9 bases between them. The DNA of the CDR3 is TGTGCCAGCAGCTTTGGGCAGCCTGAGCAGTTCTTC. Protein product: CASSFGQPEQFF.

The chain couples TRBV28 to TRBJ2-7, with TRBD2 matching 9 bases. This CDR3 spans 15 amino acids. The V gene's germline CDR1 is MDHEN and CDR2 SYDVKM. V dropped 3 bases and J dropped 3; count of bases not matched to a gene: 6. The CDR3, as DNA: TGTGCCAGCAGTTTGAGGACTAGCGACTACTACGAGCAGTACTTC. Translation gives CASSLRTSDYYEQYF. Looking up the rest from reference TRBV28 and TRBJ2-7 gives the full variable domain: DVKVTQSSRYLVKRTGEKVFLECVQDMDHENMFWYRQDPGLGLRLIYFSYDVKMKEKGDIPEGYSVSREKKERFSLILESASTNQTSMYLCASSLRTSDYYEQYFGPGTRLTVT.

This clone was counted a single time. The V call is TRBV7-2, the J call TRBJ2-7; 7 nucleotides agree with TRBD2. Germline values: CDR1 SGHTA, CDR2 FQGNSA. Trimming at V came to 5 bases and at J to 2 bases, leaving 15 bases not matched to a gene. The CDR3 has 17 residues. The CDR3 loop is CASSLKPGLPRAYEQYF. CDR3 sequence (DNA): TGTGCCAGCAGCCTAAAACCGGGACTACCCAGAGCCTACGAGCAGTACTTC.

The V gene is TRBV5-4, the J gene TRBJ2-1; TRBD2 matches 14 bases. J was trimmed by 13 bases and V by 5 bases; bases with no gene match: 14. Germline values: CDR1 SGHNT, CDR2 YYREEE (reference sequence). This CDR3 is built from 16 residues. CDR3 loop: CASSPTLGLAGEFQFF. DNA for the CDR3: TGTGCCAGCAGTCCTACCCTGGGACTAGCGGGAGAGTTTCAGTTCTTC.

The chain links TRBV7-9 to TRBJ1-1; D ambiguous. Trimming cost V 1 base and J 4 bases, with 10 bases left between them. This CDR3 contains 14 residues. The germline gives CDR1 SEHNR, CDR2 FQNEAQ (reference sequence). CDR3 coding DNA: TGTGCCAGCAGCTTAGACAGACGAGTCACTGAAGCTTTCTTT. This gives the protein CASSLDRRVTEAFF.

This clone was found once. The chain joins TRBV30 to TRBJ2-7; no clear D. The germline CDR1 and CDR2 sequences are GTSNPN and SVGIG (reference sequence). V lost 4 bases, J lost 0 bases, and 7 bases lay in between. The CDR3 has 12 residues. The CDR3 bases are TGTGCCTGGACCCAATCCTCCTACGAGCAGTACTTC. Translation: CAWTQSSYEQYF. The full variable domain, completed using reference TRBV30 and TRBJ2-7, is SQTIHQWPATLVQPVGSPLSLECTVEGTSNPNLYWYRQAAGRGLQLLFYSVGIGQISSEVPQNLSASRPQDRQFILSSKKLLLSDSGFYLCAWTQSSYEQYFGPGTRLTVT.